The 2 T cell receptor beta chains in this list originate from one sample, sequenced in a study of blood T cells in healthy people across ages. Primed by a sample-barcoded 5' primer and a J-beta primer mix, a second PCR proceeded for roughly 6 to 12 cycles. One entry per CDR3 protein, called by TCRdb with MiXCR from the 5' RACE reads. The sample has hundreds of thousands of distinct CDR3 sequences, 45% to 50% seen once; the top ten hold around a third. The sequenced sample consisted of blood. These receptors were taken from a woman aged 55-69 years in good health.

The gene calls are TRBV7-2 and TRBJ2-1, with D perhaps matching TRBD1 (6 bases). This CDR3 contains 15 residues. Trimming removed 4 bases from V and 3 bases from J, with 13 bases in between. Germline-derived CDR1 and CDR2 are SGHTA and FQGNSA. CDR3 coding DNA: TGTGCCAGCAGCTCGCGACAGGTACGCTACAATGAGCAGTTCTTC. As protein: CASSSRQVRYNEQFF.

This clonotype has only a few counts. This chain connects TRBV12-3 or TRBV12-4 to TRBJ2-6, with a tentative D call TRBD2 (5 bases). The CDR3 runs to 17 residues. V dropped 2 bases and J dropped 1 base, with 12 bases sitting between them. CDR3 sequence (DNA): TGTGCCAGCAGTTTACCTGCCCCGGGGTCTGGGGCCAACGTCCTGACTTTC. Its translation: CASSLPAPGSGANVLTF.